Listed below are T cell receptor beta chains from one sample, sequenced in a study of shared clonotypes between healthy human individuals. Here immunoSEQ multiplex PCR was the method, and the copy in TCRdb shows in-frame clones only, minus some. The sample lists some 550,000 clones; roughly 97% were seen once. The source material was naive CD4+ T cells sorted from blood. These receptors were obtained from a woman aged 25 to 45 in good health. The CDR3 runs from the conserved cysteine through the conserved F or W. The D gene is left open where the match is weak.

CDR3	V	D	J
CASSFGLAGYNEQFF	TRBV5-4	TRBD2	TRBJ2-1
CASSQAGVRYNEQFF	TRBV4-1	NA	TRBJ2-1
CASSGRGPGANVLTF	TRBV11-3	TRBD1	TRBJ2-6
CASSLSGTSYNEQFF	TRBV7-2	NA	TRBJ2-1
CSVELAGVVGAYNEQFF	TRBV29-1	TRBD2	TRBJ2-1
CASSPGQIYEQYF	TRBV5-6	NA	TRBJ2-7
CASSQMPGLTNIQYF	TRBV4-1	NA	TRBJ2-4
CASSSWVRNAEAFF	TRBV27	NA	TRBJ1-1
CAAWDSSNEQFF	TRBV21-1	NA	TRBJ2-1
CASTSPGLALTEQYF	TRBV7-8	TRBD2	TRBJ2-7
CASSPLGGGADTQYF	TRBV14	NA	TRBJ2-3
CASSGTGGDVSNQPQHF	TRBV25-1	TRBD1	TRBJ1-5
CASSLVETSGRVEQFF	TRBV7-9	TRBD2	TRBJ2-1
CASSLVWGESYEQYF	TRBV7-8	NA	TRBJ2-7
CASSLTASGRATDTQYF	TRBV5-6	TRBD2	TRBJ2-3
CAWSPQGSEQYF	TRBV30	NA	TRBJ2-7
CASSGDRLNTEAFF	TRBV25-1	NA	TRBJ1-1
CASSLKDSNQPQHF	TRBV7-2	NA	TRBJ1-5
CASSPSGGGYEQYF	TRBV7-2	TRBD2	TRBJ2-7
CASSEADRDAFF	TRBV6-1	TRBD1	TRBJ1-1
CAWDGDDSGNTIYF	TRBV30	NA	TRBJ1-3
CASCVRGYCEQYF	TRBV11-3	NA	TRBJ2-7